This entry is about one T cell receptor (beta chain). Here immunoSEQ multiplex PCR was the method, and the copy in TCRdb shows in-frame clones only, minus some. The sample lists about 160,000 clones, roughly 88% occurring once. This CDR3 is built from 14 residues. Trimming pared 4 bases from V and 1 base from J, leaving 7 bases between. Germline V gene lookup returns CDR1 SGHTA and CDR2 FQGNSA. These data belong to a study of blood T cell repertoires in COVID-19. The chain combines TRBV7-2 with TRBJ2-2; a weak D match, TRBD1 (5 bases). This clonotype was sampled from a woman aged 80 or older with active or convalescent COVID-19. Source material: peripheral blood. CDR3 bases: TGTGCCAGCAGCTCAGGACAGAACACCGGGGAGCTGTTTTTT. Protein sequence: CASSSGQNTGELFF.